Listed here are 26 T cell receptor beta chains from one sample, sequenced in a study of cytomegalovirus exposure and HLA in healthy donors. It was with 60 Vbeta and 13 Jbeta primers that the PCR ran. The assay was immunoSEQ multiplex PCR, and TCRdb's table has in-frame clones only and misses some. Of 80,000 to 95,000 clones listed, 60% to 80% are singletons. Sequenced sample: PBMCs. The receptors stem from a woman in her 30s in good health and CMV-seronegative.

The chain joins TRBV19 to TRBJ2-1; the match to TRBD1 covers 8 bases. This CDR3 has 15 residues. Losses at the gene ends were 4 bases for V and 5 bases for J; bases not matched to a gene: 7. CDR1 and CDR2 from the germline V gene are LNHDA and SQIVND (reference sequence). In nucleotides, the CDR3 is TGTGCCAGTAGTACGGGACAGGCCCCGAACAATGAGCAGTTCTTC. This gives the protein CASSTGQAPNNEQFF.

This clone was observed once. Other DNA sequences of this sample code for an identical CDR3. The rearrangement links TRBV6-5 to TRBJ1-3; D may be TRBD1 (6 bases). Germline values: CDR1 MNHEY, CDR2 SVGAGI. This CDR3 has 15 residues. V was shortened by 2 bases and J by 0 bases, with 8 bases between the two germline ends. The CDR3 nucleotides are TGTGCCAGCAGTTACCAGGGGCTCTCTGGAAACACCATATATTTT. It encodes CASSYQGLSGNTIYF.

V usage is TRBV6-4 and J usage is TRBJ1-6; D is unresolved. Germline loops: CDR1 MRHNA, CDR2 SNTAGT. The ends were cut back, 7 bases at V and 6 bases at J, with 10 bases in the middle. CDR3 length: 13 amino acids. The chain's CDR3 is CASTLGPNSPLHF. For the CDR3, the DNA is TGTGCCAGCACCCTGGGCCCTAATTCACCCCTCCACTTT.

V and J are TRBV27 and TRBJ2-3; perhaps TRBD2 as D (6 bases). The CDR3 runs to 15 residues. Germline assignment: CDR1 MNHEY and CDR2 SMNVEV (reference sequence). Trimming shortened V by 0 bases and J by 6 bases, and 13 bases separated the two germline ends. Here the CDR3 DNA reads TGTGCCAGCAGTTTATCGGGACTCACGAGGGATACGCAGTATTTT. This encodes CASSLSGLTRDTQYF.

This clone was counted only a few times. The chain uses TRBV5-1 and TRBJ2-3; perhaps TRBD1 as D (6 bases). V was shortened by 2 bases and J by 3 bases, with 13 bases between the two germline ends. The CDR3 runs 15 residues. Germline loops: CDR1 SGHRS, CDR2 YFSETQ. CDR3 residues: CASSFRGGQTDTQYF. The CDR3 DNA reads as TGCGCCAGCAGCTTCAGGGGCGGTCAAACAGATACGCAGTATTTT.

This clone was seen a few times. This chain links TRBV7-3 with TRBJ2-1, with a possible D match to TRBD1 (5 bases). The V and J ends lost 5 bases and 10 bases respectively, with 12 bases between them. This CDR3 region has 12 residues. In germline, CDR1 is SGHTA, CDR2 FQGTGA. This CDR3 is CASSPFGAEQFF. CDR3 nucleotides: TGTGCCAGCAGCCCTTTTGGGGCAGAGCAGTTCTTC.

This chain links TRBV14 with TRBJ1-1; a possible D gene is TRBD1 (5 bases). Trimming removed 0 bases from V and 3 bases from J, with 14 bases in between. In germline, CDR1 is SGHDN, CDR2 FVKESK. The CDR3 consists of 16 residues. Written as DNA, the CDR3 is TGTGCCAGCAGCCAAGATCGGGGGTGGTGGGACACTGAAGCTTTCTTT. Its protein product is CASSQDRGWWDTEAFF.

The CDR3 spells CASSFGTSGVLSYEQYF. In DNA, the CDR3 is TGTGCCAGCAGCTTCGGGACTAGCGGGGTCCTCTCCTACGAGCAGTACTTC. The chain links TRBV5-4 to TRBJ2-7; 13 bases align to TRBD2. V lost 2 bases, J lost 0 bases, and 5 bases stayed unmatched. The CDR3 is 17 amino acids. Per germline, CDR1 SGHNT and CDR2 YYREEE (reference sequence).

The chain couples TRBV2 to TRBJ2-2; D perhaps matches TRBD2 (6 bases). V lost 1 base, J lost 1 base, and 10 bases lay in between. The CDR3 consists of 16 residues. Per the germline V gene, CDR1 is SNHLY and CDR2 is FYNNEI. CDR3 in amino acids: CASSEESGQNTGELFF. DNA for the CDR3: TGTGCCAGCAGTGAAGAGAGCGGGCAGAACACCGGGGAGCTGTTTTTT.

This rearrangement joins TRBV7-9 to TRBJ2-7, with 8 bases that match TRBD1. Germline V gene sequence: CDR1 SEHNR, CDR2 FQNEAQ (reference sequence). The CDR3 loop spans 14 amino acids. Germline trimming cut 1 base from V and 9 bases from J; bases unmatched to any gene: 8. CDR3 sequence (DNA): TGTGCCAGCAGCTTAGGGAGGGCAGGGGGCGCGCAGTACTTC. Protein sequence: CASSLGRAGGAQYF.

The J gene is TRBJ2-6, the V gene TRBV28; D might be TRBD1 (6 bases). The CDR3 contains 13 residues. CDR1 is MDHEN, CDR2 SYDVKM, per germline. Trimming took off 8 bases at V and 8 bases at J, with 13 bases between the two ends. The chain's CDR3 is CASFNRVSNVLTF. The CDR3 DNA is TGTGCCAGCTTTAACAGGGTTTCCAACGTCCTGACTTTC.

This rearrangement joins TRBV10-3 to TRBJ2-7; possibly TRBD2 for D (5 bases). V lost 6 bases to trimming and J lost 2 bases, with 11 bases between them. The CDR3 consists of 13 residues. Germline V gene sequence: CDR1 ENHRY, CDR2 SYGVKD. The CDR3 DNA reads TGTGCCATCAGGGAGGCTAGGACCTACGAGCAGTACTTC. Its translation is CAIREARTYEQYF.

The chain couples TRBV27 to TRBJ1-2; 9 bases fit TRBD1. Per germline, CDR1 MNHEY and CDR2 SMNVEV (reference sequence). This CDR3 region has 14 residues. V lost 5 bases, J lost 2 bases, and 3 bases stayed unmatched. The CDR3 is CASSPGTGNYGYTF. Here the CDR3 DNA reads TGTGCCAGCAGTCCGGGGACAGGGAACTATGGCTACACCTTC.

This clone appeared a single time. The V and J genes are TRBV5-1 and TRBJ2-1; possibly TRBD1 for D (6 bases). With 0 bases removed from V and 4 bases from J, the gap between germline ends came to 11 bases. CDR3 length: 15 amino acids. Germline V gene lookup returns CDR1 SGHRS and CDR2 YFSETQ. The DNA for the CDR3 is TGCGCCAGCAGCTTGGGGGACGGACAGTACAATGAGCAGTTCTTC. Its protein is CASSLGDGQYNEQFF. The entire variable domain, with the rest obtained from reference TRBV5-1 and TRBJ2-1, is as follows: KAGVTQTPRYLIKTRGQQVTLSCSPISGHRSVSWYQQTPGQGLQFLFEYFSETQRNKGNFPGRFSGRQFSNSRSEMNVSTLELGDSALYLCASSLGDGQYNEQFFGPGTRLTVL.

Regarding this clone: The same CDR3 is also encoded by other DNA sequences in this sample. The genes are TRBV5-1 and TRBJ2-7; weak D call: TRBD2 (6 bases). Germline loops: CDR1 SGHRS, CDR2 YFSETQ. The CDR3 contains 15 residues. With 0 bases removed from V and 0 bases from J, the gap between germline ends came to 10 bases. This chain's CDR3 is CASSLGAGSSYEQYF. The CDR3 region has the DNA TGCGCCAGCAGCTTGGGGGCGGGGAGCTCCTACGAGCAGTACTTC.

This clone was counted a single time. The chain couples TRBV13 to TRBJ1-2, with 7 bases fitting TRBD1. V lost 5 bases, J lost 7 bases, and 10 bases stayed unmatched. CDR1 and CDR2 (germline): PRHDT, FYEKMQ (reference sequence). The length of the CDR3 is 14 residues. CDR3: CASSPSDRAIGYTF. In DNA, the CDR3 is TGTGCCAGCAGCCCAAGTGACAGGGCAATTGGCTACACCTTC.

This clone was picked up a small number of times. The chain employs TRBV19 and TRBJ1-1; D is unresolved. This CDR3 is built from 11 residues. Trimming shortened V by 5 bases and J by 4 bases, and 5 bases separated the two germline ends. The germline gives CDR1 LNHDA, CDR2 SQIVND (reference sequence). The CDR3 sequence: CASSVLTEAFF. The CDR3 nucleotides are TGTGCCAGTAGTGTCCTCACTGAAGCTTTCTTT.

The chain uses TRBV6-6 and TRBJ1-5; TRBD1 matches at 10 bases. Trimming cost V 4 bases and J 7 bases; bases outside gene matches: 1. There are 13 residues in the CDR3. Per the germline V gene, CDR1 is MNHNY and CDR2 is SVGAGI (reference sequence). CDR3 in amino acids: CASSWTGGQPQHF. CDR3 nucleotides: TGTGCCAGCAGTTGGACAGGGGGACAGCCCCAGCATTTT.

The chain has TRBV5-1 and TRBJ2-1, with D tentatively TRBD1 (5 bases). Germline CDR1 is SGHRS and CDR2 is YFSETQ. The CDR3 extends over 11 amino acids. Trimming stripped 4 bases from V and 8 bases from J, with 7 bases between. CDR3 nucleotide sequence: TGCGCCAGCAGCAGGGGCGATGAGCAGTTCTTC. Its translation: CASSRGDEQFF.

This clone came up a few times. The chain joins TRBV5-6 to TRBJ2-7, with 8 bases identical to TRBD1. This CDR3 contains 12 residues. J gave up 8 bases and V 4 bases, and 5 bases lay outside the gene matches. The germline V gene encodes CDR1 SGHDT and CDR2 YYEEEE. This CDR3 is CASSTRQGKQYF. CDR3 coding DNA: TGTGCCAGCAGCACTAGACAGGGGAAGCAGTACTTC.

V gene TRBV6-6 combines with J gene TRBJ1-3; D may be TRBD1 (6 bases). This CDR3 has 16 residues. Looked up from germline, CDR1 is MNHNY and CDR2 is SVGAGI (reference sequence). V lost 2 bases and J 8 bases, leaving 19 bases between the germline ends. CDR3: CASSYARIRGSDTIYF. DNA of the CDR3: TGTGCCAGCAGTTACGCCCGCATCAGGGGCTCGGACACCATATATTTT.

This clone has just one count. The chain is built from TRBV5-4 and TRBJ1-1; D remains unclear. CDR1 SGHNT and CDR2 YYREEE come from the germline V gene (reference sequence). V lost 1 base to trimming and J lost 6 bases, with 16 bases between them. The CDR3 is 15 amino acids. CDR3 DNA: TGTGCCAGCAGCTTGCTCAACAGCCGAACGGCTGAAGCTTTCTTT. Translating gives CASSLLNSRTAEAFF.

The chain uses TRBV5-4 and TRBJ2-3, with 7 bases aligning to TRBD2. CDR1 and CDR2 from the germline V gene are SGHNT and YYREEE (reference sequence). The length of the CDR3 is 16 residues. The V and J ends lost 2 bases and 3 bases, in that order; junction bases with no gene match: 9. CDR3 coding DNA: TGTGCCAGCAGCTTTAGGCTAGCGGAGAGTACAGATACGCAGTATTTT. Protein sequence: CASSFRLAESTDTQYF. Together with reference TRBV5-4 and TRBJ2-3, the CDR3 gives the full variable domain: ETGVTQSPTHLIKTRGQQVTLRCSSQSGHNTVSWYQQALGQGPQFIFQYYREEENGRGNFPPRFSGLQFPNYSSELNVNALELDDSALYLCASSFRLAESTDTQYFGPGTRLTVL.

V is TRBV2 and J is TRBJ1-2, with TRBD1 identical over 9 bases. This CDR3 is 12 amino acids long. Germline lookup yields CDR1 SNHLY and CDR2 FYNNEI. V lost 7 bases to trimming and J lost 8 bases; unmatched junction nucleotides: 5. CDR3 region: CASTRTGVGYTF. In DNA form, the CDR3 reads TGTGCCAGCACCCGGACAGGGGTGGGCTACACCTTC.

CDR3 nucleotide sequence: TGTGCCAGCAGCTTGGGCAGCTCTAACTATGGCTACACCTTC. It codes for CASSLGSSNYGYTF. The V call is TRBV7-3, the J call TRBJ1-2; D call uncertain. In germline, CDR1 is SGHTA, CDR2 FQGTGA. Trimming shortened V by 3 bases and J by 0 bases, and 8 bases separated the two germline ends. CDR3 length: 14 residues.

The chain uses TRBV5-1 and TRBJ2-7, with 7 bases identical to TRBD1. The germline CDR1 and CDR2 sequences are SGHRS and YFSETQ. This CDR3 spans 12 amino acids. After removal of 5 bases from V and 6 bases from J, the junction contained 5 bases not matched to a gene. CDR3 region: CASRKAGGEQYF. The CDR3 nucleotides read TGCGCCAGCAGAAAAGCAGGGGGCGAGCAGTACTTC.